This T cell receptor beta chain was identified during a study of monozygotic twins with inflammatory bowel disease. CDR1 and CDR2 (germline): GTSNPN, SVGIG (reference sequence). The CDR3 has 13 amino acids. Addition of UMIs with a 6-nucleotide sample barcode was achieved by template switching. TCRdb re-called the 5' RACE reads and shows each CDR3 protein once, DNA omitted. The sample table sets out 440,000 or so distinct CDR3 sequences. The TCR was taken from a human donor with ulcerative colitis or Crohn's disease, or a healthy co-twin of an affected twin (not recorded which). Input material: blood. V and J are TRBV30 and TRBJ1-4. CDR3 protein: CAWREDANEKLFF.